This T cell receptor beta chain originates from a study of Ad26.COV2.S vaccination and SARS-CoV-2 variants. As for the study in general: Donor was assigned to the Ad26.COV2.S arm of trial COV1001. Findings and limits, study-wide: Assessments of TCR breadth and depth may have underestimated the total T cell responses. It was vaccine recipients, not placebo recipients, who had the higher spike-specific TCR breadth.

The method was immunoSEQ multiplex PCR; TCRdb's version includes in-frame clones alone and lacks a portion of them. The sample yields more than 300,000 clones, about nine tenths seen once. CDR1 is LGHNA, CDR2 YSLEER, per germline. There are 15 residues in the CDR3. V was trimmed by 0 bases and J by 4 bases, leaving 7 bases between them. Specified treatment: around 19 received Ad26.COV2.S at low or high dose, single or two shots; about five received placebo; per-sample allocation not given. Sampling happened 63 days after the first vaccine or placebo injection. Regarding this clone: As yet, its antigen is unknown.

The TCR was taken from a person aged 18-65 years who received the Ad26.COV2.S COVID-19 vaccine or a placebo. The specimen was peripheral blood, collected in a trial of Ad26.COV2.S vaccine versus placebo. The V and J genes are TRBV4-3 and TRBJ1-6; D call uncertain. CDR3 amino acids: CASSQELSYNSPLHF. The CDR3 region has the DNA TGCGCCAGCAGCCAAGAGCTCTCTTATAATTCACCCCTCCACTTT.